The source of this T cell receptor beta chain is a study of cytomegalovirus exposure and HLA in healthy donors. Study-wide background: Genotyping showed 81% of roughly 390 donors falling in the Caucasian-associated ancestry cluster.

Overall study findings and caveats: In a later analysis, TCR beta V- and J-gene trimming showed a link to a missense DCLRE1C variant. Among immune exposure information, only CMV serostatus was available. Among TCR beta chains, those listed as cytomegalovirus-associated numbered about 150.

This clone was counted between two and nine times. Its target is unknown. A read error may explain this, as a much larger clone is one base away. Use of 60 Vbeta and 13 Jbeta primers characterized the PCR. Profiling relied on immunoSEQ multiplex PCR, and the TCRdb table lists in-frame clones only, not all of them. The data hold 200,000 to 250,000 clones, with under 80% observed a single time. The TCR was taken from a woman aged 25-40 years in good health and CMV-seronegative. The specimen sequenced was PBMCs.

CDR3 DNA sequence: TGTGCCAGCAGTGAAGCTAGCGGGGGCCCAGATACGCAGTATTTT. Its translation is CASSEASGGPDTQYF. This chain connects TRBV10-3 to TRBJ2-3; 10 bases agree with TRBD2. Looked up from germline, CDR1 is ENHRY and CDR2 is SYGVKD. The CDR3 sequence is 15 residues long.